This TCR beta chain is from a study of cytotoxic CD8 clonotypes in ibrutinib-treated CLL. Study-wide results and limits: The study found clonality rose at ibrutinib response, then fell toward baseline at progression.

Target depth was 1 in 200,000 to 1 in 1 million T cells, about 10x per clonotype. Here immunoSEQ multiplex PCR was the method, and the copy in TCRdb shows in-frame clones only, minus some. The sample yields some 80,000 clones, 70% to 80% seen once. The CDR3 has 16 residues. The V gene's germline CDR1 is SGHTA and CDR2 FQGNSA. Germline trimming cut 2 bases from V and 4 bases from J; bases unmatched to any gene: 8. By sample share, this clone is medium-sized. What it binds is unknown. TCR beta libraries used 1.5 to 2 micrograms of DNA from cryopreserved PBMCs. The chain carries TRBV7-2 and TRBJ1-2, with 9 bases identical to TRBD1. The source is a human donor with chronic lymphocytic leukemia. Sequencing used PBMCs, obtained after 12 months of ibrutinib treatment. CDR3 sequence: CASSLRGQGRGYGYTF. The CDR3 coding sequence is TGTGCCAGCAGCTTAAGGGGACAGGGTCGTGGCTATGGCTACACCTTC.